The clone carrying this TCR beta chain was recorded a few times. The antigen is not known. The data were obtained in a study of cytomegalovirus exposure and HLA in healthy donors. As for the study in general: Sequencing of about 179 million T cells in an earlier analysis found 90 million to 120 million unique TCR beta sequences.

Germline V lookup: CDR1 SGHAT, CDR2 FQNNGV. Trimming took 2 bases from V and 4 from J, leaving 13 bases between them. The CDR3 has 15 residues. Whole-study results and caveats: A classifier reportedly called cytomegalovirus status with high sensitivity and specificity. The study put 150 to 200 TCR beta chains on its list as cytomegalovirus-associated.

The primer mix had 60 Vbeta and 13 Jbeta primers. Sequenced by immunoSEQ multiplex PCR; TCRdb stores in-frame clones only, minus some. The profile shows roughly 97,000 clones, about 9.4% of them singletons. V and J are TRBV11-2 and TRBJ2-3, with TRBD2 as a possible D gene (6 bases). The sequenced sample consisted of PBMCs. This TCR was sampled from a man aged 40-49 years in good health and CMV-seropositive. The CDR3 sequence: CASSLSGGSADTQYF. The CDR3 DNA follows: TGTGCCAGCAGCTTATCCGGGGGTAGTGCAGATACGCAGTATTTT.